This TCR beta chain is from a study of a mutant IDH1 vaccine in newly diagnosed glioma. About the research overall: Most had both radiotherapy and temozolomide beforehand; others had only one.

Sequencing was performed with immunoSEQ multiplex PCR; in TCRdb, only in-frame clones are kept and a portion is missing. Among about 94,000 clones listed, roughly 91% were seen once. Time point indicated: week 47, end of study. Vaccination comprised doses that each held 300 ug of mutant IDH1 20-mer peptide, plus topical imiquimod. The donor cohort comprised cases of new WHO grade 3 or 4 IDH1-mutant, ATRX-lost astrocytoma. As for this clone: The antigen is unknown.

The starting material was PBMCs, obtained from a glioma patient whose treatment included an IDH1 peptide vaccine. The TCR originated in a woman between 45 and 60 years old with glioma.

The CDR3 DNA is TGTGCCAGCAGCGTAGAGGGGAATTCTAATTCACCCCTCCACTTT. Translation gives CASSVEGNSNSPLHF. The chain combines TRBV9 with TRBJ1-6; a possible D gene is TRBD1 (5 bases). Trimming took off 0 bases at V and 6 bases at J, with 10 bases between the two ends. CDR3 length: 15 residues. Germline V CDR1 and CDR2: SGDLS, YYNGEE.